The 10 T cell receptor beta chains in this list originate from one sample, sequenced in a study of glioma-infiltrating T cells. TCR alpha and beta CDR3 regions were amplified from RNA using iRepertoire nested multiplex PCR. TCRdb re-called the multiplex PCR reads with MiXCR, one entry per CDR3 protein. Of about 210,000 distinct CDR3 sequences detected, 25% to 35% appear once; the ten largest clones hold over 20%. Specimen: glioma tissue, nonneoplastic brain tissue, or PBMCs (not recorded which). Receptors were obtained from a human donor with low-grade glioma or glioblastoma, undergoing nonglioma brain surgery, or in good health (not recorded which).

There are many counts of this clonotype. The gene calls are TRBV6-2 or TRBV6-3 and TRBJ2-1; TRBD1 is a possible D gene (5 bases). The CDR3 has 12 residues. Trimming left V 5 bases short and J 9 bases short, with 11 bases between. CDR1 is MNHEY, CDR2 SVGEGT, per germline. CDR3 nucleotide sequence: TGTGCCAGCAGTCCTGTAAGGGGTGAGCAGTTCTTC. Translated: CASSPVRGEQFF.

This clonotype was counted many times. The CDR3 region is CASRGRDNNSPLHF. The CDR3 DNA sequence: TGTGCCAGCAGGGGCAGGGACAATAATTCACCCCTCCACTTT. This chain uses TRBV5-4 with TRBJ1-6, with TRBD1 as a possible D gene (6 bases). The CDR3 is made up of 14 amino acids. Deletions cut 5 bases from V and 5 bases from J, with 11 bases between. Looked up from germline, CDR1 is SGHNT and CDR2 is YYREEE (reference sequence).

A few counts support this clonotype. This clone may be a read error of a much larger clone one base away. The chain is built from TRBV20-1 and TRBJ1-2; 8 nucleotides agree with TRBD1. This CDR3 region has 14 residues. Germline lookup yields CDR1 DFQATT and CDR2 SNEGSKA (reference sequence). The DNA for the CDR3 is TGCAGTGCCGGGCCGGGACAGGCCATACTTGGCTACGCCTTC. Protein product: CSAGPGQAILGYAF.

Notes on this clonotype: A much more abundant neighbour one base away suggests this may be a read error. The chain has TRBV24-1 and TRBJ1-2; D is perhaps TRBD1 (5 bases). The CDR3 contains 14 residues. The V end lost 4 bases, the J end lost 3 bases, and 11 bases lay between the germline ends. Germline CDR1 is KGHDR and CDR2 is SFDVKD. The CDR3 protein is CATSDPTVDYGYTF. The CDR3 DNA follows: TGTGCCACCAGTGACCCGACAGTTGACTATGGCTACACCTTC.

Worth noting for this clonotype: A much larger clone lies one base from this, so it may be a read error. The V and J genes are TRBV29-1 and TRBJ2-7; no clear D. The CDR3 is 13 amino acids. CDR1 is SQVTM, CDR2 ANQGSEA, per germline. The CDR3 nucleotides are TGCAGTGTATTCGGGCCATCAACCTACGAGCAGTACTTC. This sequence encodes CSVFGPSTYEQYF.

This clonotype has ten or more counts. J is TRBJ1-1 and V is TRBV7-2; TRBD1 aligns across 9 bases. CDR3 length: 15 amino acids. V trimming: 1 base; J trimming: 4 bases; junction bases outside the gene matches: 4. Germline values: CDR1 SGHTA, CDR2 FQGNSA. The CDR3 coding sequence is TGTGCCAGCAGCTTAGAAGGGACAGGGTTCACTGAAGCTTTCTTT. It codes for CASSLEGTGFTEAFF. The whole variable domain, remainder taken from reference TRBV7-2 and TRBJ1-1, is GAGVSQSPSNKVTEKGKDVELRCDPISGHTALYWYRQSLGQGLEFLIYFQGNSAPDKSGLPSDRFSAERTGGSVSTLTIQRTQQEDSAVYLCASSLEGTGFTEAFFGQGTRLTVV.

The chain is built from TRBV9 and TRBJ2-3; 9 positions match TRBD2. The V gene end was trimmed by 4 bases and the J gene end by 0 bases; junction bases not matched to a gene: 3. The CDR3 has 15 amino acids. Germline V lookup: CDR1 SGDLS, CDR2 YYNGEE. The CDR3 bases are TGTGCCAGCAGCATAGCGGGAGTGAGCACAGATACGCAGTATTTT. Amino acids: CASSIAGVSTDTQYF. The full variable domain, in which reference TRBV9 and TRBJ2-3 provide the parts outside the CDR3, is DSGVTQTPKHLITATGQRVTLRCSPRSGDLSVYWYQQSLDQGLQFLIQYYNGEERAKGNILERFSAQQFPDLHSELNLSSLELGDSALYFCASSIAGVSTDTQYFGPGTRLTVL.

V and J are TRBV7-2 and TRBJ2-1; the D gene is possibly TRBD2 (6 bases). Germline V gene sequence: CDR1 SGHTA, CDR2 FQGNSA. This CDR3 is 14 amino acids long. Trimming shortened V by 7 bases and J by 11 bases, and 21 bases separated the two germline ends. CDR3 amino acids: CASTPRLSGHQQFF. In DNA, the CDR3 is TGTGCCAGCACCCCACGTTTAAGCGGGCACCAGCAGTTCTTC.

In the case of this clonotype: A much larger clone differs from this one at a single base, so this may be a read error. The CDR3 carries no conserved terminal phenylalanine or tryptophan, so it likely arises from a read error. This chain links TRBV20-1 with TRBJ2-5; 9 nucleotides agree with TRBD2. CDR3 length: 19 residues. The junction had 22 bases not matched to a gene; V was cut back by 4 bases and J by 4 bases. Germline CDR1 reads DFQATT; CDR2 reads SNEGSKA (reference sequence). In nucleotides, the CDR3 is TGCAGTGCTATCCCGATGAAGGGGATTAGCGGGGGTACCTTAGAGACCCAGTACTCC. Translated, it gives CSAIPMKGISGGTLETQYS.

This clonotype turned up a few times. The V and J genes are TRBV7-9 and TRBJ2-5; TRBD1 agrees at 8 bases. The junction had 9 bases not matched to a gene; V was cut back by 5 bases and J by 4 bases. The CDR3 loop spans 15 amino acids. Germline V gene data show CDR1 as SEHNR and CDR2 as FQNEAQ (reference sequence). CDR3 sequence: CASSQQGVVPETQYF. CDR3 coding DNA: TGTGCCAGCAGCCAACAGGGGGTAGTTCCAGAGACCCAGTACTTC.